A single TCR beta chain is shown here with its context. Its antigen is unknown. Qualities for individual bases were not recorded, and no much larger clone is one base off. The entry originates in a study of shared clonotypes between healthy human individuals (dated by TCRdb to between 2020 and 2021). Concerning the study at large: Three men and a couple of women, aged 18 to 49 years, made up the cohort. To increase sequencing depth and limit assay-specific biases, TCR repertoire library preparation and sequencing were carried out by different laboratories using diverse techniques. The study deeply sequenced blood TCR repertoires of about 5 healthy adults to estimate repertoire size and the extent of clonotype sharing between individuals. Each donor's leukapheresis produced roughly between roughly 0.85 and 9 billion PBMCs. For each donor, three plates each were used for CD4 naive and CD4 memory, two plates were used for CD8 naive, and one plate was used for CD8 memory.

The research as a whole found: Pairwise subsampling led to the expectation that sequencing depth would affect the degree of clonotype sharing among donors. Only blood was sampled, and tissue TCR repertoires likely differ from those in blood. Naive subsets generally had larger estimated clonotype richness than memory subsets. Compared with non-shared clonotypes, clonotypes shared by all four sorted-subset donors had higher generation probabilities. Sharing across several donors was observed for around 4.8% of naive CD4, under 4% of naive CD8, 2% to 2.5% of memory CD4, and about 0.4% of memory CD8 clonotypes. Because the study included only a small number of donors, the genetic and exposure-history diversity represented was limited. Rarefaction of sorted-subset datasets indicated incomplete sequencing despite the large sequencing depth.

Healthy HIV-negative adults with no recently reported acute infections or vaccinations were included as donors. Every donor was a Caucasian adult residing in Nashville, Tennessee, USA. CD4+ T cells were enriched by magnetic negative selection; naive cells were then positively selected on CD45RA, and the negative fraction formed the memory subset. Blood was obtained by leukapheresis, after which PBMCs were separated by Ficoll-Histopaque density gradient centrifugation and cryopreserved in liquid nitrogen vapor phase. Analytical flow cytometry was used to check the purity and quantity of each magnetically sorted T cell population. From each sorted fraction, genomic DNA was isolated and quantified by UV absorbance on a Nanodrop 2000c. TCR CDR3 regions were amplified from genomic DNA by multiplex PCR using the deep immunoSEQ assay. For each cell subset, the extracted genomic DNA was distributed evenly across all wells of several immunoSEQ 96-well plates, and each plate served as one replicate. For sorted subsets, 150 to 250 ng of genomic DNA, equivalent to 30,000 or so T cell genomes, went into each replicate PCR. Purified libraries were quantified with a Qubit 3.0 fluorometer, sized on a Bioanalyzer 2100, and re-quantified with the KAPA Library Quantification kit. A separate single-read 150-cycle Illumina NextSeq 550 flow cell was used to sequence each immunoSEQ 96-well plate. As for the authors' bioinformatics: The immunoSEQ output contained only junctional sequences without quality scores, so filtering could not match that applied to full-length reads. To assign V/J genes and CDR3, sequences were annotated using PyIR, a Python wrapper for IgBLAST v1.9, with IMGT germline references. Reads with weak V/J assignments (E-value above 1e-6), missing CDR3, stop codons, out-of-frame junctions, or ambiguous translated residues were removed. V3J clonotypes were defined by identical inferred V gene, J gene, and CDR3 amino acid sequence. Percentage overlap between repertoires was computed as shared unique clonotypes divided by the size of the smaller repertoire. Repertoire richness was assessed with RTK rarefaction, the Chao1 estimator, and Recon v2.1 estimates of unobserved clonotypes. OLGA was used to compute generation probabilities for all TCRbeta clonotypes that the gDNA method yielded from a handful of donors. What TCRdb holds here is the immuneACCESS table cut down to in-frame rearrangements. Part of the clones is not present; checked against another copy, under half of the missing clones reflect an unresolved V gene, and the others are unexplained. V and J calls plus clone size are reproduced from that table; the DNA served to infer D and trimming. The sample table lists roughly 2 million clones, 85% to 95% of them with a count of one. Together, the top ten hold 0.13% of the sample.

The sequence came from a man aged 18 to 35 in good health. The sequencing sample was made of naive CD4+ T cells sorted from blood. The cell subset or site label, as the study defines it: CD45RA+ positively selected.

The CDR3 region: CASSFRAQTAEKLFF. The sequence in DNA is TGTGCCAGCAGCTTCAGAGCTCAAACGGCTGAAAAACTGTTTTTT. The rearranged segments are TRBV7-9 and TRBJ1-4; the D segment cannot be called with confidence. The CDR3 numbers 15 residues from cysteine through phenylalanine. Only the CDR3 DNA stays, 45 bases, in frame from base 1. CDR1 and CDR2, per the germline V gene (reference sequence), are SEHNR and FQNEAQ. At the junction V is shortened by 3 bases and J by 7 bases, with 15 bases in between.